The T cell receptor (beta chain) under discussion was sequenced for a study of control samples from healthy donors and cancer patients. This clone was seen a handful of times. The CDR3 runs 16 residues. The V gene's germline CDR1 is LGHNA and CDR2 YSLEER. The V end was cut by 0 bases, the J end by 1 base, with 9 bases between. Here immunoSEQ multiplex PCR was the method, and the copy in TCRdb shows in-frame clones only, minus some. The sample yields 150,000 to 200,000 clones, 90% seen once. The receptor was isolated from a woman between 45 and 60 years old in good health. The chain employs TRBV4-3 and TRBJ1-4; no definite D call. Sequences were obtained from blood. The CDR3 reads CASSQERTQTNEKLFF. Here the CDR3 DNA reads TGCGCCAGCAGCCAAGAACGGACGCAAACTAATGAAAAACTGTTTTTT.